A single T cell receptor beta chain is shown here with its context. Its specificity is unknown. This sample is part of a study of resident and recirculating memory T cells in vitiligo. Study in general: Epidermis came from shave biopsies of lesional and nonlesional sites, plus PBMCs. Whole samples, not sorted cells, were homogenized and used for genomic DNA extraction. Notes on the study in general: Non-conserved TCRs across sites and patients suggested distinct clones per lesion.

TCRdb's table, derived via immunoSEQ multiplex PCR, lists solely in-frame clones and lacks some. Of fewer than 80,000 clones in the sample, approximately 90% are singletons; the top ten hold 4.9%. The CDR3 is 15 residues long. Trimming took 7 bases from V and 1 from J, leaving 16 bases between them. Germline CDR1 reads MDHEN; CDR2 reads SYDVKM. Sequencing was carried out using blood. The sequence was collected from a male donor with vitiligo. The chain uses TRBV28 and TRBJ1-1; no firm D call. The CDR3 loop reads CASIAAGLGNTEAFF. For the CDR3, the DNA is TGTGCCAGCATCGCCGCCGGACTCGGGAACACTGAAGCTTTCTTT.